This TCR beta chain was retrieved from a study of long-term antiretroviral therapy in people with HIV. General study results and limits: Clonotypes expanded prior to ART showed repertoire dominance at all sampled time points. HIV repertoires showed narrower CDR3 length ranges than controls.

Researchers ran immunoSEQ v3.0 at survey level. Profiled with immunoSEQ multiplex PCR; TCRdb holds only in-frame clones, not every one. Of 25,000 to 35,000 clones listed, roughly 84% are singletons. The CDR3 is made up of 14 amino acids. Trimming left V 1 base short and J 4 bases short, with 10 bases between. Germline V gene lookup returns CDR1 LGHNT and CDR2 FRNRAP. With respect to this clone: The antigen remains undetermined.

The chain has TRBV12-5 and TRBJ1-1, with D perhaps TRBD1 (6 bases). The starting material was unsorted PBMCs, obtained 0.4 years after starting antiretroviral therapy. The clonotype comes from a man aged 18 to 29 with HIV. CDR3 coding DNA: TGTGCTAGTGGTTTGGCAGAAGGGGGCACTGAAGCTTTCTTT. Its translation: CASGLAEGGTEAFF.